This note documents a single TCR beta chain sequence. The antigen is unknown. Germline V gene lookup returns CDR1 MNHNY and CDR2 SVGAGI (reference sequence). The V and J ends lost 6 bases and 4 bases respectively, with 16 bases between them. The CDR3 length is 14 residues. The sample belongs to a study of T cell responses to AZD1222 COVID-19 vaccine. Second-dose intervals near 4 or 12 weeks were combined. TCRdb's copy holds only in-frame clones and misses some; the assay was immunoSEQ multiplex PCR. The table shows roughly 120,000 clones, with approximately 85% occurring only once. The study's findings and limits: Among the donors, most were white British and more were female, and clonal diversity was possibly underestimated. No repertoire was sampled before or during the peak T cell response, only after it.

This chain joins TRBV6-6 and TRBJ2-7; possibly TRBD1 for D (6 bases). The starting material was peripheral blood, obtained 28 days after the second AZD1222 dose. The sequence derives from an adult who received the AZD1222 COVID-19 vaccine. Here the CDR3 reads CASRDWDMKYEQYF. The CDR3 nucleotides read TGTGCCAGCAGGGATTGGGACATGAAATACGAGCAGTACTTC.